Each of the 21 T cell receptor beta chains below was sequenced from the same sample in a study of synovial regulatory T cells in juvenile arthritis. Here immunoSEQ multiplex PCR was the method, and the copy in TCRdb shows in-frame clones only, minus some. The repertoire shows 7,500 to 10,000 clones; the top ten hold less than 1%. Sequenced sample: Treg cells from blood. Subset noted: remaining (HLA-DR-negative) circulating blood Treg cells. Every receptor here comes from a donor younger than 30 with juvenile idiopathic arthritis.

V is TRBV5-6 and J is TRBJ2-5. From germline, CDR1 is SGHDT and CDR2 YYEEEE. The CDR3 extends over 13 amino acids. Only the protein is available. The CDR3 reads CASSLVYQETQYF.

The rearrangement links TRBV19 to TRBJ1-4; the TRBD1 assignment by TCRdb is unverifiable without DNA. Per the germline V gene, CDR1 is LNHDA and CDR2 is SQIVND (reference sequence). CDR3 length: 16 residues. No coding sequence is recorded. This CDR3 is CASRSPQGETNEKLFF.

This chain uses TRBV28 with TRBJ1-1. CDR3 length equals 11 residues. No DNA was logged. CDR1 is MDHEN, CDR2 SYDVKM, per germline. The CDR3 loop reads CASSSFTEAFF. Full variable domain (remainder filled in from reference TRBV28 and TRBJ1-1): DVKVTQSSRYLVKRTGEKVFLECVQDMDHENMFWYRQDPGLGLRLIYFSYDVKMKEKGDIPEGYSVSREKKERFSLILESASTNQTSMYLCASSSFTEAFFGQGTRLTVV.

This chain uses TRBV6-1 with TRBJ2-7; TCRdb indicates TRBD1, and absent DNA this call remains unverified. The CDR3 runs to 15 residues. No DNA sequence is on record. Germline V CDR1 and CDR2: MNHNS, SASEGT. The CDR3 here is CASSELLSRPGEQYF.

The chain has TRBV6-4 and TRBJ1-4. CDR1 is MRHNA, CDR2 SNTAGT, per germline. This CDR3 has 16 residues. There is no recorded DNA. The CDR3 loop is CASSDYLFSLNEKLFF.

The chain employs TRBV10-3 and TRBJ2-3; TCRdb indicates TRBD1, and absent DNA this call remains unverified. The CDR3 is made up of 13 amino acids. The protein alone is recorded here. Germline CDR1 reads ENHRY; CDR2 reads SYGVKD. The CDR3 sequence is CALSDRGADTQYF.

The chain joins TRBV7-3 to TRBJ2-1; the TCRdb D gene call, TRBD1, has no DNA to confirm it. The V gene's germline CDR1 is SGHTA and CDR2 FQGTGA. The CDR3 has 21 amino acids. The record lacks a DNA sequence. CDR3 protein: CASSRRDSPNNSLPSYNEQFF.

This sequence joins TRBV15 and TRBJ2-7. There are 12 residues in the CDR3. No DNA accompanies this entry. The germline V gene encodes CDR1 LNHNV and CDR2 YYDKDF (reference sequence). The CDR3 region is CATSSEGGKRYF.

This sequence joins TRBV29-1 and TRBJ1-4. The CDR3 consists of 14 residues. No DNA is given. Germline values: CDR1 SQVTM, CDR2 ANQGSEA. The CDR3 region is CSATSSGIGEKLFF.

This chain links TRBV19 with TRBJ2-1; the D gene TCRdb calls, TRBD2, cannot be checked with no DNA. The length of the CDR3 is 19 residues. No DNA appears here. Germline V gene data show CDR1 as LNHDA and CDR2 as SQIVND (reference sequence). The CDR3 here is CASSKGGVRGFTPYNEQFF.

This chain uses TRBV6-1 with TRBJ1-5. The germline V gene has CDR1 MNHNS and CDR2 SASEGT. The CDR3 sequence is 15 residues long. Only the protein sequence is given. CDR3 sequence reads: CASSEEGRGNQPQHF.

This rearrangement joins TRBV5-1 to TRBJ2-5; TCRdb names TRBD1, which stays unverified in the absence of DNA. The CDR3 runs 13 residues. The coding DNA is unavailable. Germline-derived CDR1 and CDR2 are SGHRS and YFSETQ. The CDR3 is CASSLGPIETQYF.

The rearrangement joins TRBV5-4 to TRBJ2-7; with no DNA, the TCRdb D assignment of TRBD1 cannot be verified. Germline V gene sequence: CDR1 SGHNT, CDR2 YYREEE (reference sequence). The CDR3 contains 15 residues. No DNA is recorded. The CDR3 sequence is CASSQQGSIRDEQYF.

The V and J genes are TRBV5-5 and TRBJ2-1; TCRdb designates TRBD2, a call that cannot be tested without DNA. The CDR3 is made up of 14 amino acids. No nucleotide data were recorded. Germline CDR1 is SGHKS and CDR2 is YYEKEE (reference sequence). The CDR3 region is CASSLWSSYNEQFF. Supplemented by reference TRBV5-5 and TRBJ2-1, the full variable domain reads DAGVTQSPTHLIKTRGQQVTLRCSPISGHKSVSWYQQVLGQGPQFIFQYYEKEERGRGNFPDRFSARQFPNYSSELNVNALLLGDSALYLCASSLWSSYNEQFFGPGTRLTVL.

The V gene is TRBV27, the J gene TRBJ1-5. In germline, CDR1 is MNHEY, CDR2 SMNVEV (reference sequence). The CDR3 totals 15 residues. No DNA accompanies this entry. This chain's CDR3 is CASRPLAIGNQPQHF.

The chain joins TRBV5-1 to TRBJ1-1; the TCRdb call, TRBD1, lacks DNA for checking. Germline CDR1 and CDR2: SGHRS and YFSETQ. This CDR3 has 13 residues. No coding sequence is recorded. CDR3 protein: CASSFTRNTEAFF.

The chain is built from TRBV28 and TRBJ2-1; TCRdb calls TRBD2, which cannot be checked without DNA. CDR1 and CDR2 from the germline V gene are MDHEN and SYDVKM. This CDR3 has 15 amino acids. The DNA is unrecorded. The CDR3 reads CASSSLAGGYNEQFF.

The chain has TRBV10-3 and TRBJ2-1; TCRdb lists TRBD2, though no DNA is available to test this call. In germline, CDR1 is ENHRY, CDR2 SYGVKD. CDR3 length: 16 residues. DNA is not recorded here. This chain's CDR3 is CAIGSTSGSNYNEQFF.

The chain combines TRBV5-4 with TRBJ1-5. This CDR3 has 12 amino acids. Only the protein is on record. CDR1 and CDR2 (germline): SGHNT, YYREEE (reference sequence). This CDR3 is CASSSGDQPQHF.

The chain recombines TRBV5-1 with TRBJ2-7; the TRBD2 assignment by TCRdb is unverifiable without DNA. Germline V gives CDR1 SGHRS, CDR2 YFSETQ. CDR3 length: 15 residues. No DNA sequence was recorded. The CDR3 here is CASSLSRGGSYEQYF.

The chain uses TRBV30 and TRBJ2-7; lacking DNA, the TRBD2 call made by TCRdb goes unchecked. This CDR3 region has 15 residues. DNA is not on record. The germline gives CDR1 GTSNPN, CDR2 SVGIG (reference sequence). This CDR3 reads CAWSYSGRGLYEQYF.